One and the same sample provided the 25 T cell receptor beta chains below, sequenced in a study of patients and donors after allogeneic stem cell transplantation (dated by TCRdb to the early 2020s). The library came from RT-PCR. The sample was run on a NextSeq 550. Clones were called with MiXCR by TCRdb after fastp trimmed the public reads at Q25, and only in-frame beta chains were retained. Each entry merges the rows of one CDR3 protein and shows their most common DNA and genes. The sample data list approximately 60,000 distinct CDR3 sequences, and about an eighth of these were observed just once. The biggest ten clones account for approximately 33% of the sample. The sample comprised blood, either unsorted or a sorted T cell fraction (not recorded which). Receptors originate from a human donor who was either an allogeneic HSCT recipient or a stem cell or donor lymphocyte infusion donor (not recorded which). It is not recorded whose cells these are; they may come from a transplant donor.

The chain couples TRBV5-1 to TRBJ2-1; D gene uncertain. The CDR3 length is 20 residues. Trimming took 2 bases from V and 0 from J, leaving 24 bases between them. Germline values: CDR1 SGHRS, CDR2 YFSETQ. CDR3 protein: CASSFPRYAPIPYSYNEQFF. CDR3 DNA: TGCGCCAGCAGCTTCCCTAGGTACGCACCAATACCATACTCCTACAATGAGCAGTTCTTC.

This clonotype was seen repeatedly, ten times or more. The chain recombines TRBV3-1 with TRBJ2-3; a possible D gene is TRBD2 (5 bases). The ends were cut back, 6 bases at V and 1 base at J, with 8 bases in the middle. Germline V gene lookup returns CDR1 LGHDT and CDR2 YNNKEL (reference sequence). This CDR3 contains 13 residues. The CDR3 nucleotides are TGTGCCAGCAGGGCCGGGGGCACAGATACGCAGTATTTT. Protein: CASRAGGTDTQYF.

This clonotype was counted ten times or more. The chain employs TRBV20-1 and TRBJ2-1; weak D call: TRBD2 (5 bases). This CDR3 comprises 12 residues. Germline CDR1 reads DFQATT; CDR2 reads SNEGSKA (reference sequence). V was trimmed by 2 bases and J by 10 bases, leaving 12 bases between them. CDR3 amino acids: CSARPTSSEQFF. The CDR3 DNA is TGCAGTGCTAGACCAACTAGTTCGGAGCAGTTCTTC.

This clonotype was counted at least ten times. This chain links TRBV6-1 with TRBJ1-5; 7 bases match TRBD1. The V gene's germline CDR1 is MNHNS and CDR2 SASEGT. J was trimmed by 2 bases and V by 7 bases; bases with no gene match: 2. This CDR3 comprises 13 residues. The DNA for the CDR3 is TGTGCCAGCACCGGGACAGGCAATCAGCCCCAGCATTTT. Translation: CASTGTGNQPQHF.

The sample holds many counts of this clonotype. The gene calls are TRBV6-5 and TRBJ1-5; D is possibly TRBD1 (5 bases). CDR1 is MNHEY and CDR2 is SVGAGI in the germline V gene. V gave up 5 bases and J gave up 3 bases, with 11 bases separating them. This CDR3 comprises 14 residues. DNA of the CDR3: TGTGCCAGCAGTGGAGGACATATCAATCAGCCCCAGCATTTT. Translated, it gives CASSGGHINQPQHF.

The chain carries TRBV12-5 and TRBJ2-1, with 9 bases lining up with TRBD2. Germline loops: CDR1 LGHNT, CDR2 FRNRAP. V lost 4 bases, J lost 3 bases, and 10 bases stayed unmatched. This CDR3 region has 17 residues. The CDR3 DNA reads TGTGCTAGTGGTTCCAACCTCCTAGCGGGATTCTACAATGAGCAGTTCTTC. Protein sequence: CASGSNLLAGFYNEQFF.

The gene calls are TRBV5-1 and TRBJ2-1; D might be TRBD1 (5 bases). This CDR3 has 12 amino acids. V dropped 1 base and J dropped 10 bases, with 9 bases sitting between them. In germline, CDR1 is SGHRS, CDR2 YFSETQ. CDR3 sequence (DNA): TGCGCCAGCAGCTTGAGGGGTCAGGAGCAGTTCTTC. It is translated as CASSLRGQEQFF.

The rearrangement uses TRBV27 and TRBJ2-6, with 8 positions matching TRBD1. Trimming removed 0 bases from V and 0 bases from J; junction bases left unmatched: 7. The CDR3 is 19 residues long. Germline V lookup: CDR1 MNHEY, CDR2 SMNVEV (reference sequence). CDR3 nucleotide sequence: TGTGCCAGCAGTTTATCGGGGCAGGGGGCGCCCTCTGGGGCCAACGTCCTGACTTTC. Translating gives CASSLSGQGAPSGANVLTF.

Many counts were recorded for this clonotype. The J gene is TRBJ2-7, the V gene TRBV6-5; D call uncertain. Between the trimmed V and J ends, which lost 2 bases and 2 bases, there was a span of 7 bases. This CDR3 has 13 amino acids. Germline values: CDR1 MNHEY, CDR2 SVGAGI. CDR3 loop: CASSYSPTYEQYF. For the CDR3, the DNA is TGTGCCAGCAGTTACAGTCCTACCTACGAGCAGTACTTC.

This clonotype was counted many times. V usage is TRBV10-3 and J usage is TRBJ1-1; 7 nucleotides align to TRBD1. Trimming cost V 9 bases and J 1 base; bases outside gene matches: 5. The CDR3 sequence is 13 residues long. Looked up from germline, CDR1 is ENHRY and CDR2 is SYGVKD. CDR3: CAIGQAENTEAFF. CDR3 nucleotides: TGTGCCATAGGACAGGCCGAGAACACTGAAGCTTTCTTT.

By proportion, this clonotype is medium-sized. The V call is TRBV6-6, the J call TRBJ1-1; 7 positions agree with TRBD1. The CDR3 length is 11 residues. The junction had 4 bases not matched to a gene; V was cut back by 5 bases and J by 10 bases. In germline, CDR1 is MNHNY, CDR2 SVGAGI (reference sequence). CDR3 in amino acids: CASSVDRVAFF. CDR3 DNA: TGTGCCAGCAGTGTCGACAGGGTAGCTTTCTTT.

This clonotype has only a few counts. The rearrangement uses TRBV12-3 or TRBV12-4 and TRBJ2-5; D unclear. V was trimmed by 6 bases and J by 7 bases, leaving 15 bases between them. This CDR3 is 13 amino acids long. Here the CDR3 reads CASSKTLKGTQYF. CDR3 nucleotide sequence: TGTGCCAGCAGCAAGACCCTTAAAGGGACCCAGTACTTC.

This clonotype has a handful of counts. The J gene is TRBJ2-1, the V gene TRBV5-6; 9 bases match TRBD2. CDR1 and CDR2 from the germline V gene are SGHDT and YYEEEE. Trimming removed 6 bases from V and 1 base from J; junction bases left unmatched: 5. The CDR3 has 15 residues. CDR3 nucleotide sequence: TGTGCCAGCATAGCGGGAGAGTGGTCCTACAATGAGCAGTTCTTC. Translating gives CASIAGEWSYNEQFF.

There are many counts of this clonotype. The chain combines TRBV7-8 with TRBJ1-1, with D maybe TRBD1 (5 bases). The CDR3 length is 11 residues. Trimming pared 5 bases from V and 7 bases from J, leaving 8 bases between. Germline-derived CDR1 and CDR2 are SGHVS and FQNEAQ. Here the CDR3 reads CASSIGGEAFF. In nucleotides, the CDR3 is TGTGCCAGCAGCATCGGGGGTGAAGCTTTCTTT.

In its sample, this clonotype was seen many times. In nucleotides, the CDR3 is TGTGCCAGCAGTCCCACGGGGGCCTATGGCTACACCTTC. Its translation is CASSPTGAYGYTF. The rearrangement links TRBV12-3 or TRBV12-4 to TRBJ1-2; D possibly corresponds to TRBD1 (6 bases). CDR3 length: 13 residues. With 5 bases removed from V and 4 bases from J, the gap between germline ends came to 11 bases.

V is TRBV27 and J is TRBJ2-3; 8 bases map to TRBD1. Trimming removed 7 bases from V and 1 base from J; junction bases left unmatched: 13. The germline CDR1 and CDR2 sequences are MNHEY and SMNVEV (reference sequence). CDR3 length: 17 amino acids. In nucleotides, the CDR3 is TGTGCCAGCATGGGCGACGCGGACAGGGCCCGCACAGATACGCAGTATTTT. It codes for CASMGDADRARTDTQYF.

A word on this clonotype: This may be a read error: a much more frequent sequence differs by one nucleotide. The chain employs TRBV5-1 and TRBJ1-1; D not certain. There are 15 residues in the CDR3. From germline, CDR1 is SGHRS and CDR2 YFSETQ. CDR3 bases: TGCGCCAGCAGCTTGGGGGCCCAGGTTGGCACTGTAGCTTTCTTT. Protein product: CASSLGAQVGTVAFF.

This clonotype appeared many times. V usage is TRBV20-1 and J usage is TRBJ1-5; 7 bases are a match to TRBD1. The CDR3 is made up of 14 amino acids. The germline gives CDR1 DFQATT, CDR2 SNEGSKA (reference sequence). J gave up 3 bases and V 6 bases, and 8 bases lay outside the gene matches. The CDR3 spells CSAGPGQNNQPQHF. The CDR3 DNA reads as TGCAGTGCCGGCCCGGGACAGAACAATCAGCCCCAGCATTTT.

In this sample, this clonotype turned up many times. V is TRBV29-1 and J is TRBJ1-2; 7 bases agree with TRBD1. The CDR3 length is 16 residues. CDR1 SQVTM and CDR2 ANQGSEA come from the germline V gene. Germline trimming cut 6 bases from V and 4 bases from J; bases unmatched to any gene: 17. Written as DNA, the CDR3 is TGCAGCGTCCTGTCATCCGCCGGGACAGTTGGCTATGGCTACACCTTC. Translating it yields CSVLSSAGTVGYGYTF.

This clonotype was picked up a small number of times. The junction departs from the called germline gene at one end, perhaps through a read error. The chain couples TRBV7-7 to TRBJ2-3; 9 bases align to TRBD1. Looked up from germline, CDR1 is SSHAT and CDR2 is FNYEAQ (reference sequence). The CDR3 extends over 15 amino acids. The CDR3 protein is CASSSGTGHTDTQYF. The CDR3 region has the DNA TGTGCTAGCAGCTCCGGGACAGGGCACACAGATACGCAGTATTTT.

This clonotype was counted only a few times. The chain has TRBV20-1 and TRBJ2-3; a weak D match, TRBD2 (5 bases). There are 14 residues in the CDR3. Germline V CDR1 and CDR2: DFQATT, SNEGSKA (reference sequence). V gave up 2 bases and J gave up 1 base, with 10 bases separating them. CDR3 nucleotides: TGCAGTGCTAGATCGGACTCCCGCACAGATACGCAGTATTTT. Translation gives CSARSDSRTDTQYF.

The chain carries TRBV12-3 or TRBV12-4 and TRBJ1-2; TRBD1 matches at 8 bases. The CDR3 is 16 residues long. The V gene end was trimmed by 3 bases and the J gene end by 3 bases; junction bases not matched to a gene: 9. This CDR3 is CASSFAGGLTYYGYTF. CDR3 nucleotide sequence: TGTGCCAGCAGTTTTGCAGGGGGCCTTACTTACTATGGCTACACCTTC.

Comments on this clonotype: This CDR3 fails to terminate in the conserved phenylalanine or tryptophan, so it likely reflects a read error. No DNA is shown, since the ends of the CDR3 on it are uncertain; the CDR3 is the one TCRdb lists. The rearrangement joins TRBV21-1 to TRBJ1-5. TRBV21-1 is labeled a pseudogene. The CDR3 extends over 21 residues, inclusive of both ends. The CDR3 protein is CASSKPSPRATFWTCNQPQHL.

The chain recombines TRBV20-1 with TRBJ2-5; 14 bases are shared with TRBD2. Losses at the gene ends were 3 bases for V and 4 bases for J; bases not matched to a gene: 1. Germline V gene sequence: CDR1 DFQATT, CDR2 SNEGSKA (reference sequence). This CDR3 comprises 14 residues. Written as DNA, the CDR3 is TGCAGTGCTAGGGGACTAGCGGGAGTAGAGACCCAGTACTTC. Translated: CSARGLAGVETQYF.

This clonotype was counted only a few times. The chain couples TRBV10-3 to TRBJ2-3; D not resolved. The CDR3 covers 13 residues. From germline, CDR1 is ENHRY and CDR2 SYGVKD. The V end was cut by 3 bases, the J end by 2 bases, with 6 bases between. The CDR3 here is CAISERFTDTQYF. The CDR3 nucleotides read TGTGCCATCAGTGAACGCTTCACAGATACGCAGTATTTT.